This T cell receptor beta chain was profiled in a study of blood T cell repertoires in COVID-19. Looked up from germline, CDR1 is LGHNA and CDR2 is YSLEER. This CDR3 is 16 amino acids long. V was cut by 0 bases and J by 2 bases, with 14 bases left in between. Authors' data handling: Reference gene primer amplification yielded estimated nucleated cell counts. Method: immunoSEQ multiplex PCR; TCRdb's copy keeps in-frame clones and lacks some. V and J calls plus clone size are reproduced from that table; the DNA served to infer D and trimming. The sample lists around 170,000 clones; 90% were seen once. The source material was peripheral blood. The TCR sequence derives from a man in his forties or fifties with acute or convalescent COVID-19. The chain links TRBV4-3 to TRBJ2-7; no clear D gene. CDR3 region: CASSQDGPRVAYEQYV. CDR3 nucleotide sequence: TGCGCCAGCAGCCAAGATGGGCCAAGAGTGGCCTACGAGCAGTACGTC.